A single sample is the source of the 4 T cell receptor beta chains below, sequenced in a study of control samples from healthy donors and cancer patients. TCRdb keeps only in-frame clones here, not all; method: immunoSEQ multiplex PCR. The table has 45,000 to 70,000 clones, approximately 89% seen once; the top ten hold about 0.91%. Sequencing input: PBMCs. The receptors stem from a man aged 25-45 years with colorectal cancer.

V gene TRBV6-4 combines with J gene TRBJ1-2; 11 bases are shared with TRBD1. Trimming cost V 0 bases and J 7 bases; bases outside gene matches: 10. The CDR3 covers 17 residues. Looked up from germline, CDR1 is MRHNA and CDR2 is SNTAGT. CDR3 amino acids: CASSDSIGDRGIGGYTF. For the CDR3, the DNA is TGTGCCAGCAGTGACTCGATCGGGGACAGGGGGATAGGTGGCTACACCTTC.

This chain links TRBV5-1 with TRBJ2-2, with TRBD2 matching over 11 bases. The J segment lost 3 bases and the V segment lost 4 bases, leaving 8 bases of the junction unmatched. CDR3 length: 17 amino acids. Germline V CDR1 and CDR2: SGHRS, YFSETQ. CDR3: CASSLNSGGAYTGELFF. CDR3 bases: TGCGCCAGCAGCCTCAATAGCGGGGGGGCCTACACCGGGGAGCTGTTTTTT.

The V and J genes are TRBV4-3 and TRBJ2-3, with D perhaps matching TRBD1 or TRBD2 (5 bases each). The germline V gene encodes CDR1 LGHNA and CDR2 YSLEER. V was clipped by 0 bases and J by 5 bases, with 15 bases between them. The CDR3 sequence is 16 residues long. The CDR3 sequence: CASSQDLLGVLDTQYF. DNA for the CDR3: TGCGCCAGCAGCCAAGATCTACTAGGGGTGCTAGATACGCAGTATTTT.

The chain joins TRBV6-5 to TRBJ1-2, with D perhaps matching TRBD1 (5 bases). CDR3 length: 11 residues. Per the germline V gene, CDR1 is MNHEY and CDR2 is SVGAGI. Trimming removed 7 bases from V and 5 bases from J, with 8 bases in between. The CDR3 nucleotides read TGTGCCAGCACCTCAGGGTATGGCTACACCTTC. Translated: CASTSGYGYTF.